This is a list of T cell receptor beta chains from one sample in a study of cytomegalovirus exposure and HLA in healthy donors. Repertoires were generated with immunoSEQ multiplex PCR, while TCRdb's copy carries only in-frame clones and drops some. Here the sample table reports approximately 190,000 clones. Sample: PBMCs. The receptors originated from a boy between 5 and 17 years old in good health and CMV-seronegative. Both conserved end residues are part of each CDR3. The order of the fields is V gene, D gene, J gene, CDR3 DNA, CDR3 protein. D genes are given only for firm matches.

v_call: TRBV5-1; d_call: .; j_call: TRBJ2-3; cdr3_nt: TGCGCCAGCAGCCGGGACACCGGCACAGATACGCAGTATTTT; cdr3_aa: CASSRDTGTDTQYF
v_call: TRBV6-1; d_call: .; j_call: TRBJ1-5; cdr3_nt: TGTGCCAGCAGTGCGGGGCCCAGGGAGGGCAATCAGCCCCAGCATTTT; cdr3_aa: CASSAGPREGNQPQHF
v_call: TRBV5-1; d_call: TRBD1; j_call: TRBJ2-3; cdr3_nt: TGCGCCAGCAGCCACGGACAGGACTCAGATACGCAGTATTTT; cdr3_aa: CASSHGQDSDTQYF
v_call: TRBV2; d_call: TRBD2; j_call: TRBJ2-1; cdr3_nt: TGTGCCAGCAAGGGCGGGGGGGCGATCGATGAGCAGTTCTTC; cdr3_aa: CASKGGGAIDEQFF
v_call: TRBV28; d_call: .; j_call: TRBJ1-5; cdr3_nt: TGTGCCAGCGTAAGACAGCTCAATCAGCCCCAGCATTTT; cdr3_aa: CASVRQLNQPQHF
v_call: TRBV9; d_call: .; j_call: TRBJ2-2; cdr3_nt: TGTGCCAGCAGCGCCACAGGAGAAGGCGGGGAGCTGTTTTTT; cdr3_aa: CASSATGEGGELFF
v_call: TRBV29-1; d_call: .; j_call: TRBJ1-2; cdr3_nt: TGCAGCGGCGGACAGTCAGCTAACTATGGCTACACCTTC; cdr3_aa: CSGGQSANYGYTF
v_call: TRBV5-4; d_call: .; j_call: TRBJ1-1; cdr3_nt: TGTGCCAGCAGCGCGGGGGGGACTGAAGCTTTCTTT; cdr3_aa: CASSAGGTEAFF
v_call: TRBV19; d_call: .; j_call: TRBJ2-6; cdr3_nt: TGTGCCAGTAGGGAGGAGGGGGCCTCTGGGGCCAACGTCCTGACTTTC; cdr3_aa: CASREEGASGANVLTF
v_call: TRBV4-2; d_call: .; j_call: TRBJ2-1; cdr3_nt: TGTGCCAGCAGCCAAGATCGAGGGCTAGAGAACTGGCCGTTCTTC; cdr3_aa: CASSQDRGLENWPFF
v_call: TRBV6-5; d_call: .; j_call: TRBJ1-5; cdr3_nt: TGTGCCAGCAGGGCCGACTCCCACAATAATCAGCCCCAGCATTTT; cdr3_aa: CASRADSHNNQPQHF
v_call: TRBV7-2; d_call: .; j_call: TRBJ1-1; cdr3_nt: TGTGCCAGCAGCTTACCCGGGGGGGGGCTATGGGGCACTGAAGCTTTCTTT; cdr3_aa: CASSLPGGGLWGTEAFF
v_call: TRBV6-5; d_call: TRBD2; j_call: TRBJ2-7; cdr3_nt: TGTGCCAGCAGCCGAAAGTCTAGCGGGGTCTACGAGCAGTACTTC; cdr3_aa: CASSRKSSGVYEQYF
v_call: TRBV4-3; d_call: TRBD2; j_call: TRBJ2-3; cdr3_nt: TGCGCCAGCAGCCAAGATAAACTAGCGGGGGGGGCCGATACGCAGTATTTT; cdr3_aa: CASSQDKLAGGADTQYF
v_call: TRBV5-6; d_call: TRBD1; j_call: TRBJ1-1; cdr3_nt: TGTGCCAGCAGCTTGGAGGGGGCGCAGACTGAAGCTTTCTTT; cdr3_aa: CASSLEGAQTEAFF
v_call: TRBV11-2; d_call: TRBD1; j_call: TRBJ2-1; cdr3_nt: TGTGCCAGCAGCTTAGGGGTTTGGGACAGGATCCCCTACAATGAGCAGTTCTTC; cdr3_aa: CASSLGVWDRIPYNEQFF
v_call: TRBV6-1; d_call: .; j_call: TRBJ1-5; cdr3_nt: TGTGCCAGCAGTGACCGCGTAAATCAGCCCCAGCATTTT; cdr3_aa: CASSDRVNQPQHF
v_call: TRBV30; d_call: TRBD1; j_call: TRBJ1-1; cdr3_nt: TGTGCCTGGGTCCCGACAGGGGGGTTAATGAACACTGAAGCTTTCTTT; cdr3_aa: CAWVPTGGLMNTEAFF
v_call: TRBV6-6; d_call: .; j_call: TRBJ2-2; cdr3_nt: TGTGCCAGCAATCATCAGGGCGGGGAGCTGTTTTTT; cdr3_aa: CASNHQGGELFF
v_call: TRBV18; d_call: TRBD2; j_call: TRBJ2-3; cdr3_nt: TGTGCCAGCTCACAAGCCCGGAAAGGTGGGGGGGATCGCACAGATACGCAGTATTTT; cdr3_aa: CASSQARKGGGDRTDTQYF
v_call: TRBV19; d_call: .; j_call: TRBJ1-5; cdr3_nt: TGTGCCAGTAGTACCGACTACAATCAGCCCCAGCATTTT; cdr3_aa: CASSTDYNQPQHF
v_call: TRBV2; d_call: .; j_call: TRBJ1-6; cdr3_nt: TGTGCCAGCGCAGGGGAGTCCTATAATTCACCCCTCCACTTT; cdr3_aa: CASAGESYNSPLHF
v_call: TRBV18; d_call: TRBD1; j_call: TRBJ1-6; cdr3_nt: TGTGCCAGCTCACCAGACAGGGGTAATTCACCCCTCCACTTT; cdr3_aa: CASSPDRGNSPLHF
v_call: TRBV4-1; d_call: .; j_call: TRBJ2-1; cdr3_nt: TGCGCCAGCAGCCAAGAAGGCTCTAGGGGGAATGAGCAGTTCTTC; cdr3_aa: CASSQEGSRGNEQFF
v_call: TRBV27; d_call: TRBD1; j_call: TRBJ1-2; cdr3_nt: TGTGCCAGCAGCCCATCAGGGGGCAATCCCAACTATGGCTACACCTTC; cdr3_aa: CASSPSGGNPNYGYTF
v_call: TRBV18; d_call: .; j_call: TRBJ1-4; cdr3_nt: TGTGCCAGCTCACCAAACAGTCCAACTAATGAAAAACTGTTTTTT; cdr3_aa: CASSPNSPTNEKLFF
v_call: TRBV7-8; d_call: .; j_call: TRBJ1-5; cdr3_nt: TGTGCCAGCAGCAAAGAGTATAGCAATCAGCCCCAGCATTTT; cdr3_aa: CASSKEYSNQPQHF
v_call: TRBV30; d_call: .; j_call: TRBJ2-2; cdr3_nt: TGTGCCTGGGGGACTCAGAAGAACACCGGGGAGCTGTTTTTT; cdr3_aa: CAWGTQKNTGELFF